These 17 T cell receptor beta chains share one sample of origin, sequenced in a study of graft-versus-host responses after intestinal transplantation. Here immunoSEQ multiplex PCR was the method, and the copy in TCRdb shows in-frame clones only, minus some. This repertoire shows about 110,000 clones, 85% to 95% found once; its top ten account for 0.2% to 0.25%. What these receptors recognize is not known. Sample: unstimulated CD4+ T cells sorted from spleen or lymph node cells, taken before transplant. The source is a human donor who was the organ donor for an intestinal transplant.

The rearrangement links TRBV11-2 to TRBJ2-7; no clear D. Germline CDR1 is SGHAT and CDR2 is FQNNGV. With 4 bases removed from V and 5 bases from J, the gap between germline ends came to 6 bases. The CDR3 length is 11 residues. The CDR3 bases are TGTGCCAGCAGCTCGGGCCACGAGCAGTACTTC. Its protein product is CASSSGHEQYF.

The chain joins TRBV5-6 to TRBJ2-3; a possible D gene is TRBD2 (6 bases). This CDR3 contains 16 residues. Per germline, CDR1 SGHDT and CDR2 YYEEEE. V was shortened by 5 bases and J by 0 bases, with 16 bases between the two germline ends. The DNA of the CDR3 is TGTGCCAGCAGTGCGGGGACTGGCCGTAGCACAGATACGCAGTATTTT. The encoded protein is CASSAGTGRSTDTQYF.

V gene TRBV28 combines with J gene TRBJ1-5; D ambiguous. Germline V lookup: CDR1 MDHEN, CDR2 SYDVKM. CDR3 size: 11 residues. Trimming stripped 3 bases from V and 6 bases from J, with 3 bases between. CDR3 residues: CASSLGQPQHF. DNA of the CDR3: TGTGCCAGCAGTTTGGGTCAGCCCCAGCATTTT.

The chain joins TRBV30 to TRBJ2-1, with 7 bases that match TRBD2. The CDR3 loop spans 15 amino acids. Losses at the gene ends were 0 bases for V and 0 bases for J; bases not matched to a gene: 2. Germline V gives CDR1 GTSNPN, CDR2 SVGIG (reference sequence). The DNA of the CDR3 is TGTGCCTGGAGTGTACGCGGGAGCTCCTACAATGAGCAGTTCTTC. Residues: CAWSVRGSSYNEQFF.

This clone has a single count. V usage is TRBV19 and J usage is TRBJ1-2, with D uncertain. The CDR3 consists of 14 residues. Germline-derived CDR1 and CDR2 are LNHDA and SQIVND (reference sequence). Trimming pared 5 bases from V and 0 bases from J, leaving 10 bases between. CDR3 DNA sequence: TGTGCCAGTAGTGGGTTTGGCTCTAACTATGGCTACACCTTC. Amino acid sequence: CASSGFGSNYGYTF.

J is TRBJ2-3 and V is TRBV6-5; 7 positions agree with TRBD2. V shed 6 bases, J shed 3 bases, and the junction held 3 bases outside the gene matches. The CDR3 is made up of 13 amino acids. Germline assignment: CDR1 MNHEY and CDR2 SVGAGI. CDR3 nucleotide sequence: TGTGCCAGCAGACCTAGCGGTACAGATACGCAGTATTTT. Its translation is CASRPSGTDTQYF.

V and J are TRBV7-2 and TRBJ2-3; tentatively, D is TRBD1 (5 bases). This CDR3 comprises 15 residues. V was pared by 3 bases and J by 5 bases, with 15 bases between. Germline CDR1 reads SGHTA; CDR2 reads FQGNSA. The CDR3 coding sequence is TGTGCCAGCAGCTTTAGATCGGGCAGGGAAGATACGCAGTATTTT. The encoded protein is CASSFRSGREDTQYF.

The rearrangement links TRBV4-1 to TRBJ2-1, with D maybe TRBD2 (6 bases). The germline CDR1 and CDR2 sequences are MGHRA and YSYEKL. The CDR3 loop spans 14 amino acids. V was cut by 4 bases and J by 6 bases, with 13 bases left in between. This chain's CDR3 is CASSLRAGLNEQFF. In nucleotides, the CDR3 is TGCGCCAGCAGCCTTCGGGCGGGACTCAATGAGCAGTTCTTC.

This clone was recorded only once. This chain links TRBV15 with TRBJ1-4; D uncertain. The germline gives CDR1 LNHNV, CDR2 YYDKDF (reference sequence). The CDR3 has 13 residues. The V and J ends lost 1 base and 3 bases respectively, with 3 bases between them. As DNA, the CDR3 is TGTGCCACCAGCAGAGGTCCTAATGAAAAACTGTTTTTT. As protein: CATSRGPNEKLFF.

The V call is TRBV7-9, the J call TRBJ1-1, with D possibly being TRBD1 (5 bases). V was clipped by 5 bases and J by 1 base, with 8 bases between them. Germline V CDR1 and CDR2: SEHNR, FQNEAQ (reference sequence). This CDR3 contains 13 residues. CDR3 coding DNA: TGTGCCAGCAGCCGACAGACGAACACTGAAGCTTTCTTT. It translates to CASSRQTNTEAFF.

This chain links TRBV4-2 with TRBJ1-4; maybe TRBD1 (5 bases). CDR1 LGHNA and CDR2 YNFKEQ come from the germline V gene. With 1 base removed from V and 8 bases from J, the gap between germline ends came to 11 bases. This CDR3 has 14 residues. The chain's CDR3 is CASSQGEGWEKLFF. Here the CDR3 DNA reads TGTGCCAGCAGCCAAGGCGAGGGGTGGGAAAAACTGTTTTTT.

The chain recombines TRBV6-5 with TRBJ1-5; 9 bases fit TRBD1. The CDR3 has 15 residues. After removal of 5 bases from V and 7 bases from J, the junction contained 9 bases not matched to a gene. Germline V gene sequence: CDR1 MNHEY, CDR2 SVGAGI. CDR3 sequence: CASSKTGGAGQPQHF. DNA for the CDR3: TGTGCCAGCAGTAAAACAGGGGGCGCAGGGCAGCCCCAGCATTTT.

V is TRBV11-2 and J is TRBJ2-7; 7 bases map to TRBD1. The V and J ends lost 1 base and 3 bases, in that order; junction bases with no gene match: 3. The germline CDR1 and CDR2 sequences are SGHAT and FQNNGV. The CDR3 is 14 residues long. CDR3 amino acids: CASSLGQGDYEQYF. CDR3 coding DNA: TGTGCCAGCAGCTTAGGACAGGGAGACTACGAGCAGTACTTC.

This clone has just a few counts. The chain recombines TRBV20-1 with TRBJ2-3; D gene uncertain. Trimming left V 3 bases short and J 5 bases short, with 6 bases between. The CDR3 has 11 amino acids. Germline loops: CDR1 DFQATT, CDR2 SNEGSKA (reference sequence). The CDR3 DNA follows: TGCAGTGCTAGGTCGGGAGATACGCAGTATTTT. This encodes CSARSGDTQYF.

This rearrangement joins TRBV11-2 to TRBJ2-5; TRBD2 agrees at 11 bases. V lost 1 base to trimming and J lost 3 bases; unmatched junction nucleotides: 10. CDR1 is SGHAT and CDR2 is FQNNGV in the germline V gene. The CDR3 is 18 amino acids. The CDR3 DNA sequence: TGTGCCAGCAGCTTAGCTGGTAGCGGGAGGGGGAAGGAAGAGACCCAGTACTTC. Protein: CASSLAGSGRGKEETQYF.

The chain recombines TRBV4-1 with TRBJ1-4; D might be TRBD1 (5 bases). This CDR3 spans 13 amino acids. Germline V gene sequence: CDR1 MGHRA, CDR2 YSYEKL. The V end lost 1 base, the J end lost 12 bases, and 12 bases lay between the germline ends. CDR3 nucleotides: TGCGCCAGCAGCCAAGGGGACTTACCCCAACTGTTTTTT. Translated: CASSQGDLPQLFF.

The chain recombines TRBV11-2 with TRBJ2-5, with 9 bases aligning to TRBD2. V shed 3 bases, J shed 6 bases, and the junction held 11 bases outside the gene matches. CDR3 size: 16 residues. CDR1 is SGHAT and CDR2 is FQNNGV in the germline V gene. CDR3 protein: CASSFLTSGPPQTQYF. CDR3 DNA: TGTGCCAGCAGCTTTTTAACTAGCGGGCCCCCCCAGACCCAGTACTTC.